Following are 31 T cell receptor beta chains from one sample sequenced in a study of CD8 T cells in ankylosing spondylitis. Overall study findings and caveats: A TCR beta motif of about eight highly homologous variants seemed to mark ankylosing spondylitis blood.

Which antigens these TCRs recognize remains unknown. TCRdb processed the 5' RACE reads anew with MiXCR; each CDR3 protein has one entry. The sample holds over 700,000 distinct CDR3 sequences, roughly 19% seen once. Sequencing was carried out using blood, either unsorted or a sorted T cell fraction (not recorded which). These receptors all stem from a male donor with ankylosing spondylitis.

V is TRBV4-1 and J is TRBJ2-1, with 13 bases matching TRBD2. The CDR3 is 15 residues long. The germline V gene encodes CDR1 MGHRA and CDR2 YSYEKL. The junction had 9 bases not matched to a gene; V was cut back by 4 bases and J by 12 bases. The CDR3 DNA reads TGCGCCAGCAGCCTCGGGACTAGCGGGGCCCAGGGGCAGTTCTTC. Translating it yields CASSLGTSGAQGQFF.

This clonotype was recorded a few times. The rearrangement joins TRBV20-1 to TRBJ2-3; 9 nucleotides agree with TRBD2. V was clipped by 7 bases and J by 4 bases; unmatched bases: 9. This CDR3 comprises 14 residues. Germline V gene data show CDR1 as DFQATT and CDR2 as SNEGSKA (reference sequence). The DNA of the CDR3 is TGCAGTGTGGGGACTAGCTTTATCGCAGATACGCAGTATTTT. Translated: CSVGTSFIADTQYF.

This clonotype was seen a handful of times. The V gene is TRBV5-1, the J gene TRBJ1-6; the match to TRBD1 covers 11 bases. CDR1 SGHRS and CDR2 YFSETQ come from the germline V gene. CDR3 length: 21 amino acids. The V segment lost 3 bases and the J segment 8 bases; nucleotides outside the gene matches: 22. The CDR3 sequence: CASSSSSGTGGRTGFYSPLHF. CDR3 DNA sequence: TGCGCCAGCAGCTCCAGTTCCGGGACAGGGGGAAGGACTGGCTTCTATTCACCCCTCCACTTT.

In this sample, this clonotype turned up a few times. The V call is TRBV12-3 or TRBV12-4, the J call TRBJ1-5; D remains unclear. The CDR3 is made up of 12 amino acids. The V and J ends lost 2 bases and 7 bases respectively, with 6 bases between them. Here the CDR3 reads CASSLHQQPQHF. The CDR3 region has the DNA TGTGCCAGCAGTTTACACCAGCAGCCCCAGCATTTT.

Many counts were recorded for this clonotype. J is TRBJ2-7 and V is TRBV29-1; 9 bases match TRBD2. The ends lost 6 bases at V and 5 bases at J; junction bases unmatched: 11. CDR3 length equals 14 residues. The germline CDR1 and CDR2 sequences are SQVTM and ANQGSEA. The CDR3 DNA sequence: TGCAGCGTCGAATTTAGCGGGAGAGTCCACGAGCAGTACTTC. Translating gives CSVEFSGRVHEQYF.

This clonotype was found a few times. The genes are TRBV5-1 and TRBJ2-5, with a tentative D call TRBD2 (6 bases). The CDR3 length is 17 residues. Germline CDR1 SGHRS, CDR2 YFSETQ. V dropped 1 base and J dropped 2 bases, with 18 bases sitting between them. The CDR3 protein is CASSLRRGTDLQETQYF. CDR3 DNA sequence: TGCGCCAGCAGCTTGAGGCGCGGGACGGATCTACAAGAGACCCAGTACTTC.

This chain connects TRBV7-2 to TRBJ2-7; D gene ambiguous. The CDR3 runs 16 residues. Germline values: CDR1 SGHTA, CDR2 FQGNSA. V gave up 1 base and J gave up 0 bases, with 13 bases separating them. CDR3 amino acids: CASSLDFSAISYEQYF. The DNA for the CDR3 is TGTGCCAGCAGCTTAGATTTCAGCGCTATCTCCTACGAGCAGTACTTC.

This clonotype was seen only a few times. This chain joins TRBV13 and TRBJ2-1; 10 bases align to TRBD1. Per germline, CDR1 PRHDT and CDR2 FYEKMQ (reference sequence). With 4 bases clipped from V and 1 base from J, the junction kept 7 bases outside the gene matches. The CDR3 contains 17 residues. CDR3 nucleotide sequence: TGTGCCAGCAGCTCCTACAGGGACAGGGGTTCCTACAATGAGCAGTTCTTC. Residues: CASSSYRDRGSYNEQFF.

This clonotype appeared a few times. The chain couples TRBV20-1 to TRBJ2-1; 7 nucleotides align to TRBD2. The trim removed 1 base at V and 9 bases at J, leaving 6 bases unmatched. CDR3 size: 13 residues. Germline CDR1 reads DFQATT; CDR2 reads SNEGSKA (reference sequence). CDR3 amino acids: CSARVLAVTEQFF. The CDR3 DNA reads as TGCAGTGCTAGAGTGCTAGCGGTTACTGAGCAGTTCTTC.

This clonotype turned up a few times. The chain links TRBV20-1 to TRBJ2-1, with unresolved D. V was shortened by 0 bases and J by 9 bases, with 12 bases between the two germline ends. There are 13 residues in the CDR3. Germline CDR1 reads DFQATT; CDR2 reads SNEGSKA (reference sequence). CDR3 region: CSARDRAAGEQFF. The CDR3, as DNA: TGCAGTGCTAGAGATCGGGCCGCCGGTGAGCAGTTCTTC.

The V gene is TRBV20-1, the J gene TRBJ2-1; the D is unclear. The CDR3 is made up of 11 amino acids. Per germline, CDR1 DFQATT and CDR2 SNEGSKA (reference sequence). Trimming left V 8 bases short and J 4 bases short, with 9 bases between. The CDR3 DNA sequence: TGCAGTCTCAACAAATACAATGAGCAGTTCTTC. Translating gives CSLNKYNEQFF.

This chain joins TRBV5-5 and TRBJ2-7; D is possibly TRBD1 (5 bases). Trimming removed 0 bases at V and 6 bases at J, with 13 bases between. There are 14 residues in the CDR3. Germline CDR1 is SGHKS and CDR2 is YYEKEE (reference sequence). CDR3 loop: CASSLDLGPLEQYF. The CDR3 nucleotides read TGTGCCAGCAGCTTGGACCTGGGGCCCCTCGAGCAGTACTTC.

The chain carries TRBV25-1 and TRBJ2-5; no firm D call. There are 15 residues in the CDR3. Germline lookup yields CDR1 MGHDK and CDR2 SYGVNS. With 1 base removed from V and 5 bases from J, the gap between germline ends came to 14 bases. The CDR3 nucleotides are TGTGCCAGCAGTGAATTTAGGGCAGTGGGGGAGACCCAGTACTTC. Translating gives CASSEFRAVGETQYF.

This clonotype occurred a few times. This sequence joins TRBV12-3 or TRBV12-4 and TRBJ2-2; 12 nucleotides match TRBD2. This CDR3 contains 17 residues. V lost 6 bases to trimming and J lost 5 bases; unmatched junction nucleotides: 10. CDR3 sequence reads: CASSRTSGGSWTGELFF. Written as DNA, the CDR3 is TGTGCCAGCAGCCGTACTAGCGGGGGGTCGTGGACCGGGGAGCTGTTTTTT.

The sample holds a few counts of this clonotype. This chain connects TRBV6-5 to TRBJ1-4, with TRBD1 as a possible D gene (5 bases). From germline, CDR1 is MNHEY and CDR2 SVGAGI. The CDR3 length is 13 residues. Trimming removed 2 bases at V and 12 bases at J, with 13 bases between. For the CDR3, the DNA is TGTGCCAGCAGTTACGCGAACCCGGGGCAACTGTTTTTT. It yields the protein CASSYANPGQLFF.

The table lists this clonotype with a few counts. The chain is built from TRBV20-1 and TRBJ2-1; 7 positions agree with TRBD2. The J segment lost 0 bases and the V segment lost 3 bases, leaving 14 bases of the junction unmatched. The CDR3 is 18 amino acids. Germline CDR1 reads DFQATT; CDR2 reads SNEGSKA (reference sequence). CDR3 sequence (DNA): TGCAGTGCTAGTGGTGGTTCTAGCGGTTTAAGCTCCTACAATGAGCAGTTCTTC. Protein sequence: CSASGGSSGLSSYNEQFF.

The chain combines TRBV27 with TRBJ2-1; D not resolved. From germline, CDR1 is MNHEY and CDR2 SMNVEV (reference sequence). The CDR3 runs to 14 residues. Trimming left V 5 bases short and J 0 bases short, with 8 bases between. CDR3: CASSAFSSYNEQFF. The CDR3 DNA reads as TGTGCCAGCAGTGCCTTTAGCTCCTACAATGAGCAGTTCTTC.

This clonotype appeared a few times. The rearrangement links TRBV12-3 or TRBV12-4 to TRBJ2-5; maybe TRBD2 (5 bases). The CDR3 loop spans 16 amino acids. Trimming took 6 bases from V and 2 from J, leaving 19 bases between them. The CDR3 DNA sequence: TGTGCCAGCAGCCTAATAATGGGCGGGCCTCAAGAGACCCAGTACTTC. It specifies CASSLIMGGPQETQYF.

The genes are TRBV6-6 and TRBJ1-3; no definite D call. Germline CDR1 reads MNHNY; CDR2 reads SVGAGI (reference sequence). CDR3 size: 13 residues. Trimming took off 8 bases at V and 3 bases at J, with 11 bases between the two ends. As DNA, the CDR3 is TGTGCCAGCGTTCCTTCAGGTGGAAACACCATATATTTT. This translates into CASVPSGGNTIYF.

The chain combines TRBV12-3 or TRBV12-4 with TRBJ2-5; D possibly corresponds to TRBD1 (7 bases). This CDR3 is 15 amino acids long. V was cut by 7 bases and J by 4 bases, with 19 bases left in between. As DNA, the CDR3 is TGTGCCAGCACCCTCCGACAGGGAGGTCCAGAGACCCAGTACTTC. Its protein is CASTLRQGGPETQYF.

This clonotype was seen more than once but under ten times. V usage is TRBV10-3 and J usage is TRBJ2-5; no firm D call. The V gene's germline CDR1 is ENHRY and CDR2 SYGVKD. The germline V and J ends were trimmed by 3 bases and 5 bases, with 4 bases remaining between them. The CDR3 length is 11 residues. The CDR3 region has the DNA TGTGCCATCAGTGATCTGGAGACCCAGTACTTC. Protein product: CAISDLETQYF.

This clonotype was seen many times. The rearrangement links TRBV12-3 or TRBV12-4 to TRBJ1-3; D is ambiguous. Deletions cut 3 bases from V and 0 bases from J, with 6 bases between. This CDR3 contains 14 residues. CDR3 nucleotide sequence: TGTGCCAGCAGTTTGGAATTCTCTGGAAACACCATATATTTT. This sequence encodes CASSLEFSGNTIYF.

CDR3 region: CASSEYRDGQPQHF. CDR3 DNA: TGTGCCAGCAGTGAATACCGGGACGGTCAGCCCCAGCATTTT. The V and J genes are TRBV2 and TRBJ1-5, with D perhaps matching TRBD1 (5 bases). The CDR3 covers 14 residues. The germline V gene encodes CDR1 SNHLY and CDR2 FYNNEI. Trimming took 2 bases from V and 6 from J, leaving 11 bases between them.

Note on this clonotype: A junction boundary mismatches the germline segment, possibly from a read error. This chain connects TRBV28 to TRBJ2-6, with D unclear. The CDR3 extends over 16 amino acids. Germline V CDR1 and CDR2: MDHEN, SYDVKM. The CDR3 loop is CTSSFLDSSGANVLTF. In DNA, the CDR3 is TGTACCAGCAGTTTCCTTGATTCCTCTGGGGCCAACGTCCTGACTTTC.

This clonotype was counted between two and nine times. The J gene is TRBJ2-7, the V gene TRBV6-2 or TRBV6-3, with TRBD2 identical over 10 bases. The J segment lost 3 bases and the V segment lost 2 bases, leaving 4 bases of the junction unmatched. The CDR3 loop spans 15 amino acids. CDR1 MNHEY and CDR2 SVGEGT come from the germline V gene. CDR3 protein: CASSYEASGSYEQYF. As DNA, the CDR3 is TGTGCCAGCAGTTACGAGGCTAGCGGGAGCTACGAGCAGTACTTC.

This clonotype was seen a handful of times. This chain connects TRBV20-1 to TRBJ2-2; D not certain. Germline V gene sequence: CDR1 DFQATT, CDR2 SNEGSKA (reference sequence). The CDR3 contains 16 residues. Trimming took 0 bases from V and 0 from J, leaving 11 bases between them. The CDR3 sequence is CSARDRRLANTGELFF. The CDR3 bases are TGCAGTGCTAGAGACCGACGGCTTGCGAACACCGGGGAGCTGTTTTTT.

This clonotype was counted only a few times. The genes are TRBV20-1 and TRBJ1-1; no clear D. There are 12 residues in the CDR3. From germline, CDR1 is DFQATT and CDR2 SNEGSKA (reference sequence). V lost 2 bases and J 8 bases, leaving 12 bases between the germline ends. CDR3 sequence reads: CSARLVGVEAFF. The CDR3 DNA sequence: TGCAGTGCTAGACTTGTTGGGGTCGAAGCTTTCTTT.

This clonotype was observed a few times. This chain connects TRBV6-2 or TRBV6-3 to TRBJ2-2; D gene uncertain. Between the trimmed V and J ends, which lost 0 bases and 7 bases, there was a span of 12 bases. Germline values: CDR1 MNHEY, CDR2 SVGEGT. This CDR3 contains 15 residues. CDR3 in amino acids: CASSYSLESIGELFF. CDR3 sequence (DNA): TGTGCCAGCAGTTACTCGTTAGAGAGTATCGGGGAGCTGTTTTTT.

This clonotype was seen only a few times. This chain links TRBV29-1 with TRBJ1-2; D gene ambiguous. The ends were cut back, 1 base at V and 8 bases at J, with 8 bases in the middle. From germline, CDR1 is SQVTM and CDR2 ANQGSEA. The CDR3 loop spans 11 amino acids. The CDR3, as DNA: TGCAGCGTTGAAGTAGCTATGGGCTACACCTTC. Its translation is CSVEVAMGYTF.

The rearrangement links TRBV20-1 to TRBJ2-3, with 9 bases identical to TRBD2. Unmatched junction bases numbered 6, after V lost 1 base and J lost 1 base. The CDR3 is 16 amino acids. Germline loops: CDR1 DFQATT, CDR2 SNEGSKA (reference sequence). The CDR3 DNA follows: TGCAGTGCTAGAGTCCCCCTAGCGGGACGCACAGATACGCAGTATTTT. As protein: CSARVPLAGRTDTQYF.

This sequence joins TRBV4-3 and TRBJ2-1, with TRBD2 matching 9 bases. Germline V gene data show CDR1 as LGHNA and CDR2 as YSLEER. J gave up 0 bases and V 2 bases, and 11 bases lay outside the gene matches. The CDR3 runs 19 residues. This CDR3 reads CASSQRASGTTSSYNEQFF. For the CDR3, the DNA is TGCGCCAGCAGCCAACGTGCTAGCGGGACGACAAGCTCCTACAATGAGCAGTTCTTC.